The 16 T cell receptor beta chains in this list originate from one sample, sequenced in a study of blood T cells in healthy people across ages. Sample-barcoded 5' priming and a J-beta primer mix drove a second PCR of about 6 to 11 cycles. Each CDR3 protein gets one entry after TCRdb re-called the 5' RACE reads with MiXCR. The sample records 1 million to 1.2 million distinct CDR3 sequences, 35% to 40% being singletons. The sample was blood. The receptors derive from a man between 18 and 29 years old in good health.

The chain recombines TRBV2 with TRBJ2-4; a weak D match, TRBD2 (5 bases). Trimming removed 1 base at V and 10 bases at J, with 14 bases between. CDR1 is SNHLY, CDR2 FYNNEI, per germline. The length of the CDR3 is 14 residues. The DNA for the CDR3 is TGTGCCAGCAGTGAAGGTCCAGGCAGGAGGATTCAGTACTTC. Translation gives CASSEGPGRRIQYF.

This clonotype was counted between two and nine times. CDR3 sequence: CASSLGTEVTDTQYF. The CDR3 bases are TGCGCCAGCAGCTTGGGGACAGAAGTCACAGATACGCAGTATTTT. The V and J genes are TRBV5-1 and TRBJ2-3, with TRBD1 as a possible D gene (6 bases). The CDR3 runs to 15 residues. Germline assignment: CDR1 SGHRS and CDR2 YFSETQ. Trimming removed 0 bases at V and 2 bases at J, with 10 bases between.

The V call is TRBV5-1, the J call TRBJ2-5; 7 positions match TRBD1. The V gene's germline CDR1 is SGHRS and CDR2 YFSETQ. The CDR3 length is 14 residues. The V segment lost 4 bases and the J segment 4 bases; nucleotides outside the gene matches: 7. CDR3 sequence: CASSTGTVIETQYF. For the CDR3, the DNA is TGCGCCAGCAGCACAGGGACAGTGATAGAGACCCAGTACTTC.

The chain couples TRBV7-9 to TRBJ1-1; 9 positions match TRBD1. V lost 6 bases, J lost 4 bases, and 6 bases stayed unmatched. This CDR3 is 14 amino acids long. From germline, CDR1 is SEHNR and CDR2 FQNEAQ (reference sequence). The CDR3 loop is CASRAQGASTEAFF. The DNA of the CDR3 is TGTGCCAGCAGGGCACAGGGGGCGAGCACTGAAGCTTTCTTT.

Only a few counts were recorded for this clonotype. The gene calls are TRBV12-3 or TRBV12-4 and TRBJ2-5; D not certain. V shed 5 bases and J shed 4 bases, with 11 bases lying between them. The CDR3 length is 13 residues. The CDR3 reads CASSGGRGETQYF. The CDR3 DNA follows: TGTGCCAGCAGTGGCGGCAGAGGAGAGACCCAGTACTTC.

V is TRBV9 and J is TRBJ1-4, with TRBD1 matching 9 bases. Germline V CDR1 and CDR2: SGDLS, YYNGEE. V lost 0 bases and J lost 8; bases outside the gene matches: 5. This CDR3 is built from 15 residues. CDR3 coding DNA: TGTGCCAGCAGCGTAGGGGACAGGGAAGGCGAAAAACTGTTTTTT. As protein: CASSVGDREGEKLFF.

The chain has TRBV29-1 and TRBJ1-3; the D is unclear. The CDR3 covers 15 residues. CDR1 SQVTM and CDR2 ANQGSEA come from the germline V gene. V was shortened by 6 bases and J by 1 base, with 16 bases between the two germline ends. In nucleotides, the CDR3 is TGCAGCGTCATCGGGCCGATAACGTCTGGAAACACCATATATTTT. As protein: CSVIGPITSGNTIYF. Complete variable domain (other parts from reference TRBV29-1 and TRBJ1-3): SAVISQKPSRDICQRGTSLTIQCQVDSQVTMMFWYRQQPGQSLTLIATANQGSEATYESGFVIDKFPISRPNLTFSTLTVSNMSPEDSSIYLCSVIGPITSGNTIYFGEGSWLTVV.

This clonotype showed up just a few times. This chain connects TRBV7-2 to TRBJ2-3, with D hard to call. This CDR3 contains 12 residues. V was shortened by 1 base and J by 7 bases, with 6 bases between the two germline ends. Germline V gene lookup returns CDR1 SGHTA and CDR2 FQGNSA. The CDR3 coding sequence is TGTGCCAGCAGCTTAGACGGCCATACGCAGTATTTT. This encodes CASSLDGHTQYF.

This clonotype was recorded a few times. The chain is built from TRBV20-1 and TRBJ1-2, with a possible D match to TRBD1 (6 bases). The CDR3 runs to 13 residues. Germline lookup yields CDR1 DFQATT and CDR2 SNEGSKA (reference sequence). With 5 bases removed from V and 5 bases from J, the gap between germline ends came to 15 bases. DNA of the CDR3: TGCAGTGCTCAGCCGGGACACGGTTATGGCTACACCTTC. This gives the protein CSAQPGHGYGYTF.

This chain uses TRBV5-1 with TRBJ2-3; D is perhaps TRBD2 (6 bases). Germline CDR1 is SGHRS and CDR2 is YFSETQ. The V gene lost 1 base and the J gene lost 8 bases, with 17 bases spanning the gap. The CDR3 covers 15 residues. The CDR3: CASSLSSYVEGTQYF. CDR3 in DNA: TGCGCCAGCAGCTTGAGCTCCTATGTGGAGGGTACGCAGTATTTT. Based on the CDR3 plus reference TRBV5-1 and TRBJ2-3, the full variable domain is KAGVTQTPRYLIKTRGQQVTLSCSPISGHRSVSWYQQTPGQGLQFLFEYFSETQRNKGNFPGRFSGRQFSNSRSEMNVSTLELGDSALYLCASSLSSYVEGTQYFGPGTRLTVL.

This clonotype was seen more than once but under ten times. The chain couples TRBV6-6 to TRBJ2-6; TRBD2 is a possible D gene (5 bases). Germline-derived CDR1 and CDR2 are MNHNY and SVGAGI (reference sequence). V lost 2 bases and J lost 4, with 15 bases in between. The CDR3 totals 17 residues. Here the CDR3 reads CASSYGFGVRGANVLTF. As DNA, the CDR3 is TGTGCCAGCAGTTACGGTTTCGGGGTGCGAGGGGCCAACGTCCTGACTTTC.

In its sample, this clonotype was seen many times. Mismatch with germline at one junction end may stem from a read error. The rearrangement links TRBV5-1 to TRBJ2-3; D gene ambiguous. The CDR3 runs 12 residues. Germline lookup yields CDR1 SGHRS and CDR2 YFSETQ. The DNA for the CDR3 is TGTGCCAGCAGCTTAGACACAGATACGCAGTATTTT. Its protein product is CASSLDTDTQYF.

This clonotype was observed a handful of times. The CDR3 DNA reads as TGTGCCAGCAGTTCGTCCCGGGACAGGGGAGATCAGCCCCAGCATTTT. Translating gives CASSSSRDRGDQPQHF. The V and J genes are TRBV12-3 or TRBV12-4 and TRBJ1-5, with TRBD1 matching 10 bases. Trimming took 4 bases from V and 5 from J; bases not matched to a gene: 8. The CDR3 has 16 amino acids.

The chain recombines TRBV20-1 with TRBJ1-2; weak D call: TRBD1 (6 bases). Germline V gene lookup returns CDR1 DFQATT and CDR2 SNEGSKA (reference sequence). Trimming took 1 base from V and 6 from J, leaving 24 bases between them. This CDR3 contains 17 residues. For the CDR3, the DNA is TGCAGTGCTAGAGCCCCATCAGGGGCTAACCAAGAAGATGGCTACACCTTC. It codes for CSARAPSGANQEDGYTF.

The chain combines TRBV6-2 or TRBV6-3 with TRBJ1-4, with unresolved D. This CDR3 has 14 residues. Germline CDR1 is MNHEY and CDR2 is SVGEGT. V lost 6 bases and J lost 11, with 19 bases in between. CDR3 sequence: CASSPDGPSEKLFF. CDR3 DNA sequence: TGTGCCAGCAGCCCGGATGGTCCCAGTGAGAAACTGTTTTTT.

This clonotype was recorded many times. The V gene is TRBV4-1, the J gene TRBJ1-2, with 8 nucleotides matching TRBD1. V lost 4 bases, J lost 0 bases, and 10 bases stayed unmatched. The CDR3 loop spans 17 amino acids. Germline values: CDR1 MGHRA, CDR2 YSYEKL. The CDR3, as DNA: TGCGCCAGCAGCCCTCAGGGGGCGTTTGCTCCTAACTATGGCTACACCTTC. Amino acid sequence: CASSPQGAFAPNYGYTF.